Listed below are T cell receptor beta chains from one sample, sequenced in a study of blood T cell repertoires in COVID-19. Method: immunoSEQ multiplex PCR; TCRdb's copy keeps in-frame clones and lacks some. The data show 200,000 to 300,000 clones, 88% seen once. Sequencing used PBMCs or T cells enriched from blood (not recorded which). The receptors stem from a woman in her forties with acute COVID-19. Both conserved end residues are part of each CDR3. Each record gives: V gene, CDR3 length, clone size, J gene, D gene, CDR3 DNA, CDR3 protein. D genes are given only for firm matches. Clone size is shown for a subset of rows, as once, few, many or a class of expanded clone.

TRBV9	15	-	TRBJ2-5	-	TGTGCCAGCAGCGTAGGGGTCCTAGTTAAAGAGACCCAGTACTTC	CASSVGVLVKETQYF
TRBV21-1	13	-	TRBJ1-1	-	TGTGCCAGCAGCAGAGGCAGGGCCACTGAAGCTTTCTTT	CASSRGRATEAFF
TRBV7-7	16	-	TRBJ2-2	TRBD2	TGTGCTAGCAGCTTAGTAGCGGGAGTTCCCACCGGGGAGCTGTTTTTT	CASSLVAGVPTGELFF
TRBV24-1	17	-	TRBJ2-1	TRBD2	TGTGCCACCAGAGGACTAGCGGGAGGGCCAGGGGGCGATGAGCAGTTCTTC	CATRGLAGGPGGDEQFF
TRBV7-9	13	-	TRBJ1-4	-	TGTGCCAGCAGCTTAGCAAGGGGGGAAAAACTGTTTTTT	CASSLARGEKLFF
TRBV20-1	11	once	TRBJ2-5	-	TGCAGTGCGGTCCAGGGAGAGACCCAGTACTTC	CSAVQGETQYF
TRBV7-9	14	-	TRBJ1-1	-	TGTGCCAGCAGCCTCCAAGGAGGGCTCACTGAAGCTTTCTTT	CASSLQGGLTEAFF
TRBV11-2	15	once	TRBJ2-2	-	TGTGCCAGCAGCTTATTAGGAGTGAACACCGGGGAGCTGTTTTTT	CASSLLGVNTGELFF
TRBV27	17	-	TRBJ1-5	-	TGTGCCAGCAGTCCGCCCTATCACACGAGGGGCAATCAGCCCCAGCATTTT	CASSPPYHTRGNQPQHF
TRBV2	14	once	TRBJ1-2	TRBD1	TGTGCCAGCAGTGATCGCGGACAGGGAGGCGGCTACACCTTC	CASSDRGQGGGYTF
TRBV2	11	many	TRBJ2-7	TRBD2	TGTGCCAGTGAGGGGAGGGGCGAGCAGTACTTC	CASEGRGEQYF
TRBV7-2	15	-	TRBJ2-1	TRBD2	TGTGCCAGCAGCTTAGCAGGGACTAGGTCGGGTGAGCAGTTCTTC	CASSLAGTRSGEQFF
TRBV18	15	-	TRBJ2-1	-	TGTGCCAGCTCACCCGCTCAGGTTGTATACAATGAGCAGTTCTTC	CASSPAQVVYNEQFF
TRBV7-9	14	-	TRBJ2-1	TRBD2	TGTGCCAGCAGCCCTAGCGGGAGATACAATGAGCAGTTCTTC	CASSPSGRYNEQFF
TRBV6-5	16	-	TRBJ2-5	TRBD2	TGTGCCAGCAGTTACTCTGCGGGAGGGCCCGGCGAGACCCAGTACTTC	CASSYSAGGPGETQYF
TRBV18	15	once	TRBJ1-4	-	TGTGCCAGCTCACCGGCACGGAGGGGAGGTGAAAAACTGTTTTTT	CASSPARRGGEKLFF
TRBV18	15	-	TRBJ1-3	TRBD1	TGTGCCAGCTCACCAACAGGGGGCCCTGGAAACACCATATATTTT	CASSPTGGPGNTIYF
TRBV7-9	14	once	TRBJ2-3	-	TGTGCCACCCATCAGCGGGTACCTGAGGATACGCAGTATTTT	CATHQRVPEDTQYF
TRBV19	16	-	TRBJ2-5	TRBD1	TGTGCCAGTAGCCAAACGACAGGGGGCCGGCAAGAGACCCAGTACTTC	CASSQTTGGRQETQYF
TRBV9	16	-	TRBJ2-1	TRBD2	TGTGCCAGCAGCGCCCCCAAGGGACTAGAAATAAGTGAGCAGTTCTTC	CASSAPKGLEISEQFF
TRBV9	15	once	TRBJ1-3	TRBD1	TGTGCCAGCAGCGTAGCTACAGGGGGGGGAAACACCATATATTTT	CASSVATGGGNTIYF
TRBV11-2	17	-	TRBJ2-1	TRBD2	TGTGCCAGCAGCCTTGGGACTAGCGGGAGCTACAACAATGAGCAGTTCTTC	CASSLGTSGSYNNEQFF
TRBV23-1	16	few	TRBJ1-5	-	TGCGCCAGCAGTCAATCGGCGGGGGACGGCAATCAGCCCCAGCATTTT	CASSQSAGDGNQPQHF
TRBV4-2	14	once	TRBJ2-3	-	TGTGCCAGCAGCCGTGGACTAAGTTTGGATACGCAGTATTTT	CASSRGLSLDTQYF
TRBV5-1	16	-	TRBJ1-5	-	TGCGCCAGCAGCTTGAACACCGGGGATAGCAATCAGCCCCAGCATTTT	CASSLNTGDSNQPQHF
TRBV29-1	16	-	TRBJ2-3	-	TGCAGCGTTGAGCCTATGGAACGGACTAGCACAGATACGCAGTATTTT	CSVEPMERTSTDTQYF
TRBV21-1	19	-	TRBJ2-3	-	TGTGCCAGCAGCAAAGCCCTTCCCCGTAGCGGCACCCGCACAGATACGCAGTATTTT	CASSKALPRSGTRTDTQYF
TRBV19	17	-	TRBJ1-1	-	TGTGCCAGTAGTGCGATATACAGGGATACGATGAACACTGAAGCTTTCTTT	CASSAIYRDTMNTEAFF
TRBV5-6	15	-	TRBJ1-3	TRBD1	TGTGCCAGCAGCCCGACAGGGTCGGAAGGAAACACCATATATTTT	CASSPTGSEGNTIYF
TRBV5-8	15	few	TRBJ1-1	-	TGTGCCAGCAGCACCCGAGGGGGAAGGAACACTGAAGCTTTCTTT	CASSTRGGRNTEAFF
TRBV2	16	-	TRBJ1-4	-	TGTGCCAGCAGTAAAGGGGCACAGCCGATTAATGAAAAACTGTTTTTT	CASSKGAQPINEKLFF
TRBV6-5	14	-	TRBJ2-2	TRBD1	TGTGCCAGCGTCTGGACAGGGTGGACCGGGGAGCTGTTTTTT	CASVWTGWTGELFF
TRBV19	15	-	TRBJ1-2	TRBD1	TGTGCCAGTACCCCCCCGGACAGGGGAGGGCATGGCTACACCTTC	CASTPPDRGGHGYTF
TRBV6-2/TRBV6-3	15	-	TRBJ1-5	-	TGTGCCAGCAGTTATAGCCAGGGGTGGAATCAGCCCCAGCATTTT	CASSYSQGWNQPQHF
TRBV5-3	12	-	TRBJ1-2	-	TGTGCCAGCGGTGGAGGGGCGGAGAGCTACACCTTC	CASGGGAESYTF
TRBV4-3	13	-	TRBJ1-2	-	TGCGCCAGCAGCCCAGCTGGGCCTTATGGCTACACCTTC	CASSPAGPYGYTF
TRBV19	16	-	TRBJ2-7	-	TGTGCCAGTAGGGGGGGGCAGGGATGGACCTCCTACGAGCAGTACTTC	CASRGGQGWTSYEQYF
TRBV5-1	15	-	TRBJ2-2	TRBD1	TGCGCCAGCAGCTTGGGCACAGGGGGCCACGGGGAGCTGTTTTTT	CASSLGTGGHGELFF
TRBV5-1	16	-	TRBJ2-2	TRBD2	TGCGCCAGCAGCTCGGGACTAGCGGGGAACACCGGGGAGCTGTTTTTT	CASSSGLAGNTGELFF
TRBV15	13	-	TRBJ2-6	-	TGTGCCACCAGTTACTCTGGGGCCAACGTCCTGACTTTC	CATSYSGANVLTF
TRBV5-6	13	-	TRBJ2-1	TRBD2	TGTGCCACCAAAGCGGGGGGGCGCGGTGAGCAGTTCTTC	CATKAGGRGEQFF
TRBV11-2	13	-	TRBJ1-2	-	TGTGCCAGCAGCTACCTCACAAGCTATGGCTACACCTTC	CASSYLTSYGYTF
TRBV6-2/TRBV6-3	15	-	TRBJ2-7	TRBD2	TGTGCCAGCAGCAAACCCTTAGCGGGGGGCTACGAGCAGTACTTC	CASSKPLAGGYEQYF
TRBV27	16	-	TRBJ2-1	TRBD2	TGTGCCAGCAGGCCCCGTGGACTAGTGCCGATAAGCGAGCAGTTCTTC	CASRPRGLVPISEQFF
TRBV5-4	14	-	TRBJ2-1	-	TGTGCCAGCAGCTTGCAGGCGGGCCCCAATGAGCAGTTCTTC	CASSLQAGPNEQFF
TRBV6-5	16	-	TRBJ1-6	-	TGTGCCAGCAGTTACTCGAGCGAATTGGGGAGTTCACCCCTCCACTTT	CASSYSSELGSSPLHF
TRBV27	16	-	TRBJ1-5	-	TGTGCCAGCAGTACGTGGGCCCAGGGATCCAATCAGCCCCAGCATTTT	CASSTWAQGSNQPQHF
TRBV7-2	14	-	TRBJ2-7	-	TGTGCCAGCAGCTTAGAACAGGATCTCTACGAGCAGTACTTC	CASSLEQDLYEQYF
TRBV5-1	11	-	TRBJ2-3	-	TGCGCCAGCAGCTTTAAAGATACGCAGTATTTT	CASSFKDTQYF
TRBV4-1	14	few	TRBJ1-5	-	TGCGCCAGCAGCCCAACAATGAGCAATCAGCCCCAGCATTTT	CASSPTMSNQPQHF
TRBV6-1	15	few	TRBJ2-3	TRBD2	TGTGCCAGCAGTGAAGCAGGCGGGGGGCCAGATACGCAGTATTTT	CASSEAGGGPDTQYF
TRBV5-5	14	-	TRBJ1-2	TRBD1	TGTGCCAGCAGCCATACAGGGGACGGCTATGGCTACACCTTC	CASSHTGDGYGYTF
TRBV19	15	-	TRBJ2-3	TRBD2	TGTGCCAGTAGTATGAGCGGGATGGTCACAGATACGCAGTATTTT	CASSMSGMVTDTQYF
TRBV29-1	11	-	TRBJ1-2	-	TGCAGCGTGGACCAGGGGCCTGGCTACACCTTC	CSVDQGPGYTF
TRBV5-6	16	-	TRBJ2-7	TRBD1	TGTGCCAGCAGGGGTACCCGGGACAGGGCCTCCTACGAGCAGTACTTC	CASRGTRDRASYEQYF
TRBV7-2	15	once	TRBJ2-2	-	TGTGCCAGCAGCTTAGCAATCGGGACAACCGGGGAGCTGTTTTTT	CASSLAIGTTGELFF
TRBV18	14	-	TRBJ1-5	TRBD1	TGTGCCAGCTCACCCGGGACAGTTAATCAGCCCCAGCATTTT	CASSPGTVNQPQHF
TRBV7-9	13	-	TRBJ2-1	-	TGTGCCAGCAGCCAAGAAGGGGCGACTGAGCAGTTCTTC	CASSQEGATEQFF
TRBV19	13	-	TRBJ1-1	-	TGTGCCAGTTTTCGGAGCGGGGGCACTGAAGCTTTCTTT	CASFRSGGTEAFF
TRBV19	13	-	TRBJ2-1	-	TGTGCCAGTAGTATCCGGACTGGCAATGAGCAGTTCTTC	CASSIRTGNEQFF